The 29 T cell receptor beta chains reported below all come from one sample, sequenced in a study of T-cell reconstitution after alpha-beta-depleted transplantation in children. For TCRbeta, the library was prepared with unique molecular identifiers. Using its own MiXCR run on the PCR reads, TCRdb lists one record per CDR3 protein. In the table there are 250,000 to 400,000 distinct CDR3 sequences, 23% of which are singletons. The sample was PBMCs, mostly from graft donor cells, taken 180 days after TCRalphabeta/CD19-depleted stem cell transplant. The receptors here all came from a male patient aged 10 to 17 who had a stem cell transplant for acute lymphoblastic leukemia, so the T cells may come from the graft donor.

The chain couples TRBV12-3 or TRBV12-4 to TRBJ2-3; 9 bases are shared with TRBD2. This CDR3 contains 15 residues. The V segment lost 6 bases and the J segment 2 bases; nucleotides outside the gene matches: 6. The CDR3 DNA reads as TGTGCCAGCAGCCCGGGACTAGCCCTCACAGATACGCAGTATTTT. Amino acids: CASSPGLALTDTQYF.

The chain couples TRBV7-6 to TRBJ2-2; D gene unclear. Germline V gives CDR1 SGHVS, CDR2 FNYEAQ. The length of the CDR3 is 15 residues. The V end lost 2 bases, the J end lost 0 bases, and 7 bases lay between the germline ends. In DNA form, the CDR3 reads TGTGCCAGCAGCTTACACGGATCGAACACCGGGGAGCTGTTTTTT. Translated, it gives CASSLHGSNTGELFF.

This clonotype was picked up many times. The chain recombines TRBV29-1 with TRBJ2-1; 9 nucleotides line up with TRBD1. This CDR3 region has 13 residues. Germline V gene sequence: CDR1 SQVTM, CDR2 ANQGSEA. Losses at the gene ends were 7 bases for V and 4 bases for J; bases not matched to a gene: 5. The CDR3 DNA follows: TGCAGCGACCGGGACAGGGCTTACAATGAGCAGTTCTTC. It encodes CSDRDRAYNEQFF.

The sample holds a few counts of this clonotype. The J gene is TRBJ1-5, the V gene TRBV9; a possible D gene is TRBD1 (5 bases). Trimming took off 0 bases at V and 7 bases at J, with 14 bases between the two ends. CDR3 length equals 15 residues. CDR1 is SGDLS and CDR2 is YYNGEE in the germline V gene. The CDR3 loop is CASSVEGQGGQPQHF. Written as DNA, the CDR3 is TGTGCCAGCAGCGTAGAAGGTCAGGGCGGCCAGCCCCAGCATTTT.

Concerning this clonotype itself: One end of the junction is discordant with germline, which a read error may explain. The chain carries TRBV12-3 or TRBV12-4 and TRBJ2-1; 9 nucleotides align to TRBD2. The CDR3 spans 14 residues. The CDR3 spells CASSSVLAGFELFF. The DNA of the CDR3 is TGTGCCAGCAGTTCTGTTCTAGCGGGGTTTGAGCTGTTCTTC.

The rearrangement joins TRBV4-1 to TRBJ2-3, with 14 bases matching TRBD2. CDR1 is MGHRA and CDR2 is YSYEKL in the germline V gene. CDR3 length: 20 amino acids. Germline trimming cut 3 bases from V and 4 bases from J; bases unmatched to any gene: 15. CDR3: CASSHKGLAGGPGWADTQYF. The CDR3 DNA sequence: TGCGCCAGCAGCCATAAAGGACTAGCGGGAGGCCCAGGATGGGCAGATACGCAGTATTTT.

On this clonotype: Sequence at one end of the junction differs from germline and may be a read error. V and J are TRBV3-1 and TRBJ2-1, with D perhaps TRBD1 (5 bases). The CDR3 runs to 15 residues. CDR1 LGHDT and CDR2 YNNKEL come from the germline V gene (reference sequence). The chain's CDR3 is CASSHPREVYDEQFF. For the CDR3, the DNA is TGTGCCAGCAGCCACCCCAGGGAAGTCTACGATGAGCAGTTCTTC.

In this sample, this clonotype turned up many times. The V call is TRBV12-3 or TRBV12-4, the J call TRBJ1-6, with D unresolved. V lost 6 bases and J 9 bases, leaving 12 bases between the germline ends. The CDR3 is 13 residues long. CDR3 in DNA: TGTGCCAGCAGGCAGTATGAGCGTTCACCCCTCCACTTT. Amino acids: CASRQYERSPLHF.

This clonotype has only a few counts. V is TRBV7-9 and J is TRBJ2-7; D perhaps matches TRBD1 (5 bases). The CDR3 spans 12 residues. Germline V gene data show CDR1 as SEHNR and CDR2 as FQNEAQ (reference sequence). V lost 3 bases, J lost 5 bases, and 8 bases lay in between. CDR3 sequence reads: CASSFLGDEQYF. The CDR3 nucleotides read TGTGCCAGCAGCTTTTTAGGGGACGAGCAGTACTTC.

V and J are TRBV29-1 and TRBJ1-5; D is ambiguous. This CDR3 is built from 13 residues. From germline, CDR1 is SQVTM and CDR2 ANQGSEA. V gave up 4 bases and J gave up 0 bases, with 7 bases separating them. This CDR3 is CSVGENSNQPQHF. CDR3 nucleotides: TGCAGCGTTGGAGAAAATAGCAATCAGCCCCAGCATTTT.

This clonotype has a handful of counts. Here the CDR3 DNA reads TGTGCCAGCACCAAACATGCCACCAATGAGCAGTTCTTC. It codes for CASTKHATNEQFF. The chain is built from TRBV9 and TRBJ2-1; D remains ambiguous. Trimming took 6 bases from V and 6 from J, leaving 13 bases between them. This CDR3 contains 13 residues. Germline-derived CDR1 and CDR2 are SGDLS and YYNGEE.

This CDR3 is CSATDPNTGELFF. CDR3 nucleotides: TGCAGTGCTACAGACCCCAACACCGGGGAGCTGTTTTTT. V and J are TRBV20-1 and TRBJ2-2, with unresolved D. CDR1 and CDR2 from the germline V gene are DFQATT and SNEGSKA (reference sequence). V lost 4 bases and J lost 2, with 8 bases in between. This CDR3 region has 13 residues.

In nucleotides, the CDR3 is TGTGCCAGCAGCTTTGCGACGACCCAAGAGACCCAGTACTTC. Its translation: CASSFATTQETQYF. This chain uses TRBV11-2 with TRBJ2-5, with D unclear. Germline-derived CDR1 and CDR2 are SGHAT and FQNNGV. The length of the CDR3 is 14 residues. Trimming left V 3 bases short and J 1 base short, with 9 bases between.

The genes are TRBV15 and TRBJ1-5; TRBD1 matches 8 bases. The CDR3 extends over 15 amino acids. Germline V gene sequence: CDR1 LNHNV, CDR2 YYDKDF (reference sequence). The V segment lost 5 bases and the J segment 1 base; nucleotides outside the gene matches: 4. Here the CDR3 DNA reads TGTGCCACCAGCCCGGACAGGGTGAGCAATCAGCCCCAGCATTTT. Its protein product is CATSPDRVSNQPQHF.

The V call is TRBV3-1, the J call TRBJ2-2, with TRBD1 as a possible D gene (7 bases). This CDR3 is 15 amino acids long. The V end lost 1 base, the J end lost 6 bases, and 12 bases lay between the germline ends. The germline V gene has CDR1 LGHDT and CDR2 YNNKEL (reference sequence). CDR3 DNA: TGTGCCAGCAGCCAAGTAGGCAGGGGGGCCGGGGAGCTGTTTTTT. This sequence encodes CASSQVGRGAGELFF.

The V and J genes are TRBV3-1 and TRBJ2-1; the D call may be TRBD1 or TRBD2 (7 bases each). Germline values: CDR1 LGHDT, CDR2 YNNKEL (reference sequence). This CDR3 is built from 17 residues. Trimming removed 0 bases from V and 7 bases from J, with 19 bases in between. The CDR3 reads CASSQDMGGGKGNEQFF. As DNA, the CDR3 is TGTGCCAGCAGCCAAGATATGGGAGGGGGCAAGGGTAATGAGCAGTTCTTC.

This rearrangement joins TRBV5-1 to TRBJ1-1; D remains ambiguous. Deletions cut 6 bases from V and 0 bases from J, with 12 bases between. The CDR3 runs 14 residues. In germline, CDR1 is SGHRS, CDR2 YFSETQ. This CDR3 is CASIRSPVNTEAFF. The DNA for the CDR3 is TGCGCCAGCATCCGCAGTCCAGTGAACACTGAAGCTTTCTTT. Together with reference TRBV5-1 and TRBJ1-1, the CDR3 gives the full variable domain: KAGVTQTPRYLIKTRGQQVTLSCSPISGHRSVSWYQQTPGQGLQFLFEYFSETQRNKGNFPGRFSGRQFSNSRSEMNVSTLELGDSALYLCASIRSPVNTEAFFGQGTRLTVV.

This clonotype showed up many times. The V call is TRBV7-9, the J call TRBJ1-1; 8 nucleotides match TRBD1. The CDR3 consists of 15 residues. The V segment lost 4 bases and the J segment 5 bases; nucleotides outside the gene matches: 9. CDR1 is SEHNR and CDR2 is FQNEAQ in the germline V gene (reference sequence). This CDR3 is CASSWGTGGRTEAFF. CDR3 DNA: TGTGCCAGCAGCTGGGGAACAGGGGGGAGGACTGAAGCTTTCTTT. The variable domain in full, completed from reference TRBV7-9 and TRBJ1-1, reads DTGVSQNPRHKITKRGQNVTFRCDPISEHNRLYWYRQTLGQGPEFLTYFQNEAQLEKSRLLSDRFSAERPKGSFSTLEIQRTEQGDSAMYLCASSWGTGGRTEAFFGQGTRLTVV.

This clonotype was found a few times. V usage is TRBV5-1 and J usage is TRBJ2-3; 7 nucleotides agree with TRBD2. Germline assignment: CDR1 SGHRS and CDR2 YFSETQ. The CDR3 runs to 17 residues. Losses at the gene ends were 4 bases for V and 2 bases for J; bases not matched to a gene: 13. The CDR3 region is CASSLYGTTYFTDTQYF. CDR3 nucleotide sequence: TGCGCCAGCAGCCTATACGGGACTACTTACTTCACAGATACGCAGTATTTT. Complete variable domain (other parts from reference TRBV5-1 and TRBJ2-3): KAGVTQTPRYLIKTRGQQVTLSCSPISGHRSVSWYQQTPGQGLQFLFEYFSETQRNKGNFPGRFSGRQFSNSRSEMNVSTLELGDSALYLCASSLYGTTYFTDTQYFGPGTRLTVL.

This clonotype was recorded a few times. CDR3 sequence (DNA): TGTGCCAGCAGTTACCGCGGACTAGCTCTATCGACCTACGAGCAGTACTTC. Residues: CASSYRGLALSTYEQYF. The J gene is TRBJ2-7, the V gene TRBV12-3 or TRBV12-4, with 8 bases matching TRBD2. After removal of 4 bases from V and 2 bases from J, the junction contained 13 bases not matched to a gene. The CDR3 consists of 17 residues.

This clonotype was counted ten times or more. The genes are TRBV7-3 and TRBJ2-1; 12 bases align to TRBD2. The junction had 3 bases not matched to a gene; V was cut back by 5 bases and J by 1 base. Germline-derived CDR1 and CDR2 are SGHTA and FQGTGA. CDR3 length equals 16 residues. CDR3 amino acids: CASSQLAGGSYNEQFF. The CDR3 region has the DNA TGTGCCAGCAGCCAACTAGCGGGAGGTTCCTACAATGAGCAGTTCTTC.

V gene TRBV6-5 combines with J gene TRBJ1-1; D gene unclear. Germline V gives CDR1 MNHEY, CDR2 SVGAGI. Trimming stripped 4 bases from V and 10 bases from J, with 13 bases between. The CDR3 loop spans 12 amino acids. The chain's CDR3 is CASSSRGIGAFF. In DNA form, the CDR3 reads TGTGCCAGCAGTTCACGGGGAATAGGAGCTTTCTTT.

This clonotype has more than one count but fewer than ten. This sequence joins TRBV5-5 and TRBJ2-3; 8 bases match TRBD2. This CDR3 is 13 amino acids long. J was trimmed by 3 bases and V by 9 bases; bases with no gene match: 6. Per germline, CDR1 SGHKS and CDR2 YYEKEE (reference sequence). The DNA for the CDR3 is TGTGCCACCCGCGGGGGGAGAACAGATACGCAGTATTTT. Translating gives CATRGGRTDTQYF.

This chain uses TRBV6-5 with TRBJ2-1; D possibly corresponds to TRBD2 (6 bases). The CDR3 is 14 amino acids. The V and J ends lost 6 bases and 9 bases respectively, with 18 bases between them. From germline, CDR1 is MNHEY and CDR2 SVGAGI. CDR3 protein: CASSLRRWGGEQFF. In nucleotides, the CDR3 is TGTGCCAGCAGCTTACGGCGGTGGGGAGGTGAGCAGTTCTTC.

The CDR3 here is CASRSLGADTQYF. Written as DNA, the CDR3 is TGTGCCAGCCGTTCCCTGGGGGCAGATACGCAGTATTTT. V is TRBV7-3 and J is TRBJ2-3; D is possibly TRBD1 or TRBD2 (5 bases each). The CDR3 extends over 13 amino acids. Germline lookup yields CDR1 SGHTA and CDR2 FQGTGA. V lost 8 bases and J lost 4, with 13 bases in between.

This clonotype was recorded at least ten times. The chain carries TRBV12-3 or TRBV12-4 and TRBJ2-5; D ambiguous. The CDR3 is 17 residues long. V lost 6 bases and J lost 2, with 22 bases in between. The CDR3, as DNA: TGTGCCAGCAGGATCTCGCGGCGTATGTCAACTCAAGAGACCCAGTACTTC. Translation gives CASRISRRMSTQETQYF.

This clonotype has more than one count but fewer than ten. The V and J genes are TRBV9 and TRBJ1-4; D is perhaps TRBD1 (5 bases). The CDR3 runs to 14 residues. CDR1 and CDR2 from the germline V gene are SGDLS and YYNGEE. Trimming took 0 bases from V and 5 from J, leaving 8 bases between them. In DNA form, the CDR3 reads TGTGCCAGCAGCGTAGAAGGGGACAATGAAAAACTGTTTTTT. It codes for CASSVEGDNEKLFF.

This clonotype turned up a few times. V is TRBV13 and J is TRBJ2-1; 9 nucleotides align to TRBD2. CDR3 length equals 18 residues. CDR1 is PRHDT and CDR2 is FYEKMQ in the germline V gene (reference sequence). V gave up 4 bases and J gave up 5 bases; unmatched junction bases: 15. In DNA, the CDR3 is TGTGCCAGCAGCTCCATATCCGACCTAGCGGGAAGGGACAATGAGCAGTTCTTC. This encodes CASSSISDLAGRDNEQFF.

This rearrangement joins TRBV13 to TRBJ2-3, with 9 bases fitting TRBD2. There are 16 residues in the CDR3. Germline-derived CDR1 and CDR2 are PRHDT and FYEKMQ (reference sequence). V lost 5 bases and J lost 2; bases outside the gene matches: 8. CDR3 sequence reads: CASSISGRALTDTQYF. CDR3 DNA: TGTGCCAGCAGCATTAGCGGGAGAGCGCTCACAGATACGCAGTATTTT.